The entry that follows covers one T cell receptor (beta chain) sequence. The antigen remains unidentified. These data originate in a study of T cells expressing NK-cell markers. Overall study: From sorted CD3+CD56+NKG2C+, CD3+CD56+NKG2C- and CD3+CD56-NKG2C+ T cells came the TCR beta repertoires.

Study-level findings and limits: Six donors had dominant NKG2C+ clonotypes that comprised about 1.0-7.0% of their CD8+ T cells.

TCRdb reprocessed the 5' RACE reads; each CDR3 protein has one entry and no DNA is given. The listing records about 150,000 distinct CDR3 sequences. CDR1 and CDR2 from the germline V gene are SEHNR and FQNEAQ (reference sequence). CDR3 length: 14 residues. The chain has TRBV7-9 and TRBJ1-5; the D gene TCRdb calls, TRBD1, cannot be checked with no DNA. The receptor's source is a woman in her forties or fifties in good health. The sample was blood T cells: a sorted CD56 or NKG2C T cell subset, CD4+ or CD8+ T cells, or bulk PBMC T cells (not recorded which). CDR3 region: CASSVGQANQPQHF. Together with reference TRBV7-9 and TRBJ1-5, the CDR3 gives the full variable domain: DTGVSQNPRHKITKRGQNVTFRCDPISEHNRLYWYRQTLGQGPEFLTYFQNEAQLEKSRLLSDRFSAERPKGSFSTLEIQRTEQGDSAMYLCASSVGQANQPQHFGDGTRLSIL.